Listed below are T cell receptor beta chains from one sample, sequenced in a study of shared clonotypes between healthy human individuals. The protocol was immunoSEQ multiplex PCR, while the TCRdb copy is restricted to in-frame clones and leaves out a portion. The data hold roughly 600,000 clones, with roughly 98% observed a single time. Sequenced input: naive CD8+ T cells sorted from blood. The source is a man aged 25-45 years in good health. CDR3s include the opening cysteine and the closing phenylalanine or tryptophan. The D gene is left open where the match is weak. Not every row has a clone size; where given, it reads once, few, many or a size class.

J: TRBJ2-7; size: NA; D: NA; V: TRBV20-1; DNA: TGCAGTGCTAAACAGGGCCCCGAGCAGTACTTC; CDR3: CSAKQGPEQYF
J: TRBJ1-5; size: NA; D: NA; V: TRBV7-8; DNA: TGTGCCAGCAGCTTAGACAGGGTGAACCAGCCCCAGCATTTT; CDR3: CASSLDRVNQPQHF
J: TRBJ1-1; size: NA; D: NA; V: TRBV29-1; DNA: TGCAGTGTGGGGAAGTGGGGCACTGAAGCTTTCTTT; CDR3: CSVGKWGTEAFF
J: TRBJ1-2; size: NA; D: TRBD1; V: TRBV5-3; DNA: TGTGCCAGAAGTCCGCAGGGGGGATCAGTTGGCTACACCTTC; CDR3: CARSPQGGSVGYTF
J: TRBJ1-2; size: NA; D: NA; V: TRBV30; DNA: TGTGCCTGGAGTGGCCTTGAGGGCAGCACGTACTATGGCTACACCTTC; CDR3: CAWSGLEGSTYYGYTF
J: TRBJ1-2; size: once; D: NA; V: TRBV29-1; DNA: TGCAGCGTTGAAATCAGCTCCAGCTATGGCTACACCTTC; CDR3: CSVEISSSYGYTF
J: TRBJ2-7; size: once; D: NA; V: TRBV10-2; DNA: TGCGCCAGCAGCTCCAACAAGGACAGCGCGCAGTACTTC; CDR3: CASSSNKDSAQYF
J: TRBJ2-2; size: NA; D: NA; V: TRBV9; DNA: TGTGCCAGCAGCGTATACGGCACCGGGGAGCTGTTTTTT; CDR3: CASSVYGTGELFF
J: TRBJ2-1; size: NA; D: NA; V: TRBV5-1; DNA: TGCGCCAGCAGCTTTTGGTCCCAGGGGCCCTACAATGAGCAGTTCTTC; CDR3: CASSFWSQGPYNEQFF
J: TRBJ2-1; size: NA; D: TRBD2; V: TRBV11-2; DNA: TGTGCCAGCACCCTTGGGGGCGGGAGGGACAATGAGCAGTTCTTC; CDR3: CASTLGGGRDNEQFF
J: TRBJ1-3; size: NA; D: NA; V: TRBV9; DNA: TGTGCCAGCAGCCCGAAGAGGACTGGAGACACCATATATTTT; CDR3: CASSPKRTGDTIYF
J: TRBJ2-1; size: NA; D: NA; V: TRBV9; DNA: TGTGCCAGCAGCGACAGGGACTACAATGAGCAGTTCTTC; CDR3: CASSDRDYNEQFF
J: TRBJ2-1; size: NA; D: TRBD1; V: TRBV9; DNA: TGTGCCAGCAGCGCCACGGGACAGGGATACAATGAGCAGTTCTTC; CDR3: CASSATGQGYNEQFF
J: TRBJ2-3; size: NA; D: NA; V: TRBV27; DNA: TGTGCCACCCAGGACCACACAGATACGCAGTATTTT; CDR3: CATQDHTDTQYF
J: TRBJ1-5; size: NA; D: NA; V: TRBV6-1; DNA: TGTGCCAGCAGTGCCTTTGGGGACCTTGGGAATCAGCCCCAGCATTTT; CDR3: CASSAFGDLGNQPQHF
J: TRBJ2-7; size: NA; D: TRBD1; V: TRBV18; DNA: TGTGCCAGCTCACCAATTGAAAACCGGGACAGGGCAACCTACGAGCAGTACTTC; CDR3: CASSPIENRDRATYEQYF
J: TRBJ2-7; size: NA; D: NA; V: TRBV27; DNA: TGTGCCAGCAGCCCTAAGGGGTCCTACGAGCAGTACTTC; CDR3: CASSPKGSYEQYF
J: TRBJ2-7; size: NA; D: NA; V: TRBV25-1; DNA: TGTGCCAGCCGGGGTGGTACTTACGAGCAGTACTTC; CDR3: CASRGGTYEQYF
J: TRBJ2-1; size: NA; D: TRBD2; V: TRBV19; DNA: TGTGCCAGTAGTAGACTAGCGGGATCCGCCTACAATGAGCAGTTCTTC; CDR3: CASSRLAGSAYNEQFF
J: TRBJ2-7; size: NA; D: NA; V: TRBV25-1; DNA: TGTGCCAGCAGTCATTGGGAGACCTACGAGCAGTACTTC; CDR3: CASSHWETYEQYF
J: TRBJ2-1; size: NA; D: NA; V: TRBV2; DNA: TGTGCCAGCAGTCCGGGGTACGAGCAGTTCTTC; CDR3: CASSPGYEQFF
J: TRBJ2-3; size: NA; D: NA; V: TRBV19; DNA: TGTGCCAGTATGGGGGTCGTGGGAGCTTTAGATACGCAGTATTTT; CDR3: CASMGVVGALDTQYF
J: TRBJ1-2; size: once; D: NA; V: TRBV30; DNA: TGTGCCTGGGAAGGGGCTTTTAGAGGCTACACCTTC; CDR3: CAWEGAFRGYTF
J: TRBJ2-7; size: NA; D: NA; V: TRBV5-6; DNA: TGTGCCAGCAGCACCGGGACTCTCGAGCAGTACTTC; CDR3: CASSTGTLEQYF
J: TRBJ2-1; size: NA; D: NA; V: TRBV7-8; DNA: TGTGCCAGCACCGTAACCTCCACTCAGCAGTTCTTC; CDR3: CASTVTSTQQFF
J: TRBJ1-1; size: NA; D: TRBD1; V: TRBV29-1; DNA: TGCAGCGTAACCACAGGGGTGAACACTGAAGCTTTCTTT; CDR3: CSVTTGVNTEAFF
J: TRBJ2-7; size: NA; D: NA; V: TRBV10-1; DNA: TGCGCCAGCAGTGAGTCGCACGGGAGTAATTTCTACGAGCAGTACTTC; CDR3: CASSESHGSNFYEQYF
J: TRBJ2-5; size: NA; D: NA; V: TRBV7-6; DNA: TGTGCCAGCAGCTTCGGAGGCGGGGAGACCCAGTACTTC; CDR3: CASSFGGGETQYF
J: TRBJ2-1; size: NA; D: TRBD1; V: TRBV6-5; DNA: TGTGCCAGCAGTCGGACAGGGTTGGGTCAGTTCTTC; CDR3: CASSRTGLGQFF
J: TRBJ1-3; size: NA; D: NA; V: TRBV2; DNA: TGTGCCAGCAGGGGCAGGATCATATATTTT; CDR3: CASRGRIIYF
J: TRBJ1-1; size: NA; D: NA; V: TRBV7-9; DNA: TGTGCCAGCAGCTTTATTCGCAAACTGAACACTGAAGCTTTCTTT; CDR3: CASSFIRKLNTEAFF
J: TRBJ2-2; size: NA; D: NA; V: TRBV2; DNA: TGTGCCAGCAGTACCGGGGCCCGGGAGCTGTTTTTT; CDR3: CASSTGARELFF
J: TRBJ2-1; size: NA; D: TRBD2; V: TRBV5-4; DNA: TGTGCCAGCAGCTCATTGACTAGCGGGAGTCGGTACTACAATGAGCAGTTCTTC; CDR3: CASSSLTSGSRYYNEQFF
J: TRBJ2-7; size: NA; D: TRBD2; V: TRBV6-5; DNA: TGTGCCAGCAGGACTTCGGGCGGGGGGAACGAGCAGTACTTC; CDR3: CASRTSGGGNEQYF
J: TRBJ2-1; size: NA; D: NA; V: TRBV20-1; DNA: TGCAGTGCTGGAAGTATTGAGCAGTTCTTC; CDR3: CSAGSIEQFF
J: TRBJ2-2; size: NA; D: TRBD1; V: TRBV7-9; DNA: TGTGCCAGCAGCCGGACAGGGGGCTACGGGGAGCTGTTTTTT; CDR3: CASSRTGGYGELFF
J: TRBJ2-7; size: NA; D: NA; V: TRBV9; DNA: TGTGCCAGCAGCGGAGCACAGGGACTCTACGAGCAGTACTTC; CDR3: CASSGAQGLYEQYF
J: TRBJ2-1; size: NA; D: NA; V: TRBV6-5; DNA: TGTGCCAGCAGTTACCAGGGACGTGTTTCGACGGGAGAGCAGTTCTTC; CDR3: CASSYQGRVSTGEQFF
J: TRBJ1-1; size: NA; D: NA; V: TRBV29-1; DNA: TGCAGCGCGCATGGGGACGAATCTGAAGCTTTCTTT; CDR3: CSAHGDESEAFF
J: TRBJ1-2; size: few; D: TRBD1; V: TRBV5-1; DNA: TGCGCCAGCAGCCTGAACTCGGGACAGCAGTACTATGGCTACACCTTC; CDR3: CASSLNSGQQYYGYTF